The subject of this entry is one TCR beta chain. Its antigen is not identified. Germline V CDR1 and CDR2: SGHAT, FQNNGV. The length of the CDR3 is 15 residues. V was clipped by 0 bases and J by 6 bases, with 11 bases between them. Sequencing used immunoSEQ multiplex PCR; TCRdb keeps in-frame clones, though not all of them. This table has some 140,000 clones, roughly 89% appearing once. This sample was included in a study of T cell responses to AZD1222 COVID-19 vaccine. Findings of the study overall: White British ancestry dominated among donors, who included more females, and clonal diversity was possibly underestimated. None of the repertoires were sampled until the peak T cell response had passed. An increase in Spike-specific TCR breadth and depth was observed after two AZD1222 doses.

The source of this sequence is an adult in good health. This chain joins TRBV11-2 and TRBJ2-2; no clear D. The sequencing used peripheral blood, collected on day 0 of AZD1222 vaccination. The CDR3 DNA sequence: TGTGCCAGCAGCTTAGAGCCCTCTCGGCCCGGGGAGCTGTTTTTT. It codes for CASSLEPSRPGELFF.